One T cell receptor (beta chain) is described in this entry. There is no known antigen for this receptor. Qualities for individual bases were not recorded, and no much larger clone is one base off. This record comes from a study of cytomegalovirus exposure and HLA in healthy donors (TCRdb year 2017). A note on the overall study: An earlier analysis of roughly 610 of the donors reported over 250 Gb of sequence data and 100 million to 120 million unique TCR beta sequences obtained from 150 million to 200 million T cells. About 280 gigabases of sequencing data and 70 million to 100 million unique TCR sequences were included in an early release covering about 600 HLA-typed donors. Among under 450 genotyped donors of the cohort, an average of approximately 230,000 unique TCR beta nucleotide sequences were sequenced per donor, about a sixth of them non-productive. To study patterns of TCR occurrence, a later analysis re-analyzed previously published TCR beta repertoires from 550 to 800 donors and added high-resolution HLA genotyping. All discovery cohort repertoires had been generated on a single sequencing platform. An earlier analysis of 587 of the donors used high-throughput TCR beta sequencing to judge whether each TCR beta V gene segment behaved as functional or pseudogenic. Both class I and class II loci were covered by HLA typing, at four-digit resolution. To predict cytomegalovirus infection status, the study brought together high-throughput TCR immunosequencing, statistical association of individual TCRs with disease status, and machine learning. Rather than using new phenotypic data, the later analysis identified candidate immune exposures from TCR beta sequences and from how often those sequences occurred across donors. The study used immunosequencing to profile the T cell repertoires of several hundred subjects and linked those repertoires to cytomegalovirus serostatus. Because of strong linkage in the cohort, five DR-DQ haplotypes were treated as single units for association and clustering. The number of donors typed differed by locus, with 629-630 for A, B, C, DRB1 and DQB1, approximately 500 for DQA1, 606 for DPA1, and about 450 for DPB1. The genetic ancestry cluster associated with self-reported Caucasian donors included roughly four fifths of the roughly 400 genotyped donors. Along with the approximately 620-subject first cohort, a separate validation cohort of more than 90 different subjects was used. The study was designed to test whether signatures of past pathogen exposure could be identified by cataloging public T cell receptors. Donor age, sex, ethnicity and CMV serostatus were compiled together with the repertoire data. Genome-wide SNP genotypes for about 65% of the 666 donors were used in a later genetic analysis, which treated that subset as a discovery cohort. What the study reported, not specific to this receptor: A later analysis found that TCR association rates varied across HLA loci, with DRB1 alleles showing the most associated TCRs and HLA-C alleles the fewest. The 87-base-pair reads could not distinguish some IMGT-functional V segments, including TRBV6-2 and TRBV6-3, so those segments were excluded. Specific HLA alleles were associated with over 15,000 TCR beta sequences at a false discovery rate of 0.05 in a later analysis. The study gave a list of 150 to 200 TCR beta chains associated with cytomegalovirus. V-gene and J-gene trimming of TCR beta chains was associated with a missense DCLRE1C variant in a later genetic analysis, and the association was replicated in an independent cohort. The only immune exposure information available for the cohort was CMV serostatus. A later analysis found that most CMV-associated TCR beta chains appeared HLA-restricted, with HLA associations seemingly driven largely by CMV exposure. Linkage disequilibrium might explain the correlated functional status among segregating V segments, but an unknown experimental factor could not be ruled out. When HLA alleles, especially DR and DQ, strongly co-occurred, attributing TCR associations to individual alleles was difficult. About 15 rarely observed V segments, including chromosome 9 orphons, were excluded from the earlier analysis of just under 600 of the donors because counts were too low. A cluster of highly shared sequence variants was judged likely to represent a technical artifact of the sequencing pipeline. A later genetic analysis reported fewer N-insertions in productive TCRs among donors in an Asian-associated ancestry cluster than the roughly 620-donor mean. A further reported finding was that TCR beta sequences accurately predicted the HLA-A and HLA-B alleles for most subjects in the first cohort. In an earlier analysis of about 550 of the donors, most TCR beta V segments were observed in productive rearrangements about 87% or about 30% of the time, broadly matching IMGT annotations. Roughly uniform sequencing depth across donors was assumed in presence/absence analyses, although this assumption may not hold. A few of the identified cytomegalovirus-associated TCR beta chains were confirmed in vitro to be specific for cytomegalovirus antigens. The authors suggested that the approach could potentially be extended to other disease states and immunological phenotypes. While some public TCRs were present in many individuals, most TCR sequences turned up only very rarely across donors. Several of the top co-occurrence clusters appeared to be linked to parvovirus B19, influenza, CMV and Epstein-Barr virus, according to a later analysis. Because HLA typing was missing for some donors at each locus, association tests included only the typed subset. Compared with equally common non-associated chains, HLA-associated TCR beta chains in a later analysis were more clonally expanded and had lower generation probabilities. In this cohort, only TCR beta chains were sequenced, and detectable features were limited by the absence of alpha or paired-chain data. In both the original and validation cohorts, the classifier was reported to diagnose cytomegalovirus status with high specificity and sensitivity.

The cohort was made up of about 610 healthy bone marrow donors. All cohort members were sampled while nominally healthy, although unrecorded immune exposures were likely present. The donor was CMV seropositive and was included in the group of 289 seropositive cohort members. Each donor provided a peripheral blood sample, and peripheral blood mononuclear cells were used for TCR beta sequencing. The Qiagen DNeasy Blood Extraction Kit was used to extract genomic DNA from the blood cell samples. From V the trimming removes 4 bases and from J it removes 5 bases, while the gene matches leave 12 bases of the junction unaccounted for. The CDR1 and CDR2 encoded by the germline V gene are MDHEN and SYDVKM. Measured from the cysteine to the phenylalanine, the CDR3 is 16 residues long. Only the CDR3 region is kept as DNA, spanning 48 bases read in frame from base 1. The library came from the immunoSEQ multiplex PCR assay. For the multiplex PCR, a mixture combining 60 forward primers for TCR Vbeta segments and 13 reverse primers for TCR Jbeta segments was used. A multiplex PCR assay on genomic DNA amplified the CDR3 region of rearranged TCR beta genes. On the Illumina HiSeq System, the amplified TCR beta libraries were sequenced as 87-base-pair reads. In the authors' own workflow: A later analysis tallied roughly 78 million unique TCR beta chains across the 666 repertoires, and some 10 million of those chains were shared by two or more donors. Raw reads were error-corrected and collapsed into unique sequences by a nearest-neighbor algorithm in which closely related sequences were merged to remove PCR and sequencing errors. CDR3 sequences were aligned to IMGT reference sequences to assign V, D and J gene segments. For a sequence to be retained, a match of at least six nucleotides to both a V gene segment and a J gene segment was required. A rearrangement was called productive if the CDR3 had no stop codons and remained in frame with V and J, and every other rearrangement was called non-productive. Following IMGT convention, CDR3 was defined as the stretch from the second conserved V-encoded cysteine up to the conserved J-encoded phenylalanine. In an earlier analysis of roughly 580 of the donors, sequences lacking an unambiguous match to a single V gene segment were excluded. In an earlier analysis of almost 600 of the donors, a V segment was called functional when productive rearrangements were above 56.7%, and segregating when the standard deviation between donors exceeded 5%. A statistical classification framework was developed to diagnose cytomegalovirus status using the catalog of TCR beta chain sequences. V and J gene assignment, in a later analysis, came from comparing TCR nucleotide sequences with IMGT/GENE-DB human TR gene sequences. The TCRdist pipeline was used in a later analysis to assign CDR3 sequences and most-parsimonious VDJ recombination scenarios. In a later analysis, every TCR beta chain was defined by the combination of its CDR3 amino acid sequence and its V-gene family, and reads without a unique V-gene family were dropped. A later analysis removed 500 to 650 highly shared, low-generation-probability nucleotide sequences to deal with suspected cross-contamination and a sequencing artifact. In a later analysis, a clonal expansion index for each public chain was calculated from normalized within-repertoire ranks of inferred template counts. A later analysis computed generation probabilities with a VDJ recombination model fitted to out-of-frame rearrangements, and checked the results against IGoR. A later analysis scored TCR-TCR, TCR-HLA and TCR-CMV co-occurrence with hypergeometric tests, applying a repertoire-size bias correction to TCR pairs. False discovery rates were estimated in a later analysis by permuting HLA or CMV assignments 20 times. In a later analysis, co-occurring TCRs were grouped using DBSCAN, and TCRdist sequence similarity was added for clustering within HLA-allele-positive subsets. Repertoires with fewer than 30,000 or more than 120,000 public chains, plus five repertoires with anomalous nucleotide sharing, were excluded from co-occurrence clustering. TCRdb mirrors the immuneACCESS table, restricted to in-frame sequences. Some clones are absent from its copies; in checked studies, under half trace to an unresolved V gene, and the reason for the others is unknown. V, J and clone size are taken as reported in that table, and D and trimming were inferred from the DNA itself. Recorded for this sample are some 180,000 clones; about four fifths of them occurred a single time. The ten top clones hold 11% to 15% of the sample.

The sample taken for sequencing was PBMCs. The chain is assembled from TRBV28 and TRBJ1-2; 8 bases in between match TRBD1. This receptor was identified in a woman in her thirties in good health and CMV-seropositive. The CDR3 amino acid sequence is: CASSSIKDRGVYGYTF. The nucleotides are TGTGCCAGCAGTTCCATAAAAGACAGGGGTGTTTATGGCTACACCTTC.